This T cell receptor (beta chain) was sequenced during a study of CD8+CD57+ T cells in acquired aplastic anemia. Study findings and constraints: Patient CD8+CD57+ cells had less diversity than total CD4+ and CD8+ pools.

The template used for profiling TCR beta VDJ and CDR3 was genomic DNA. TCRdb itself ran the reads through MiXCR, one entry per CDR3 protein. The data show about 20,000 distinct CDR3 sequences, with 40% seen just once and more than 70% held by the top ten. CD8+CD57+ cell expansion had been shown by flow cytometry in patients chosen for sequencing. Ten or more counts support this clonotype. Its specificity is not known. CDR1 MNHNS and CDR2 SASEGT come from the germline V gene. Trimming took 2 bases from V and 3 from J; bases not matched to a gene: 7. The CDR3 is 15 residues long. The specimen sequenced was CD8+CD57+ T cells sorted from PBMCs. The subset denotes: bead-enriched CD8+CD57+ effector memory T cells from SAA patients. This sequence was found in a human donor with aplastic anemia. The chain links TRBV6-1 to TRBJ2-7; TRBD2 matches 7 bases. CDR3 residues: CASSEQAGAGYEQYF. The CDR3 DNA reads TGTGCCAGCAGTGAACAGGCGGGAGCGGGCTACGAGCAGTACTTC.